This T cell receptor beta chain was sequenced in a study of identical twins. CDR1 and CDR2 from the germline V gene are MDHEN and SYDVKM. The trim removed 7 bases at V and 2 bases at J, leaving 3 bases unmatched. This CDR3 region has 13 residues. One entry per CDR3 protein results from TCRdb running MiXCR on the 5' RACE reads. The table has nearly 650,000 distinct CDR3 sequences, about 7% seen once; the top ten hold 1.5% to 2%. These same records also appear under a second study, on yellow fever vaccine responses in identical twins.

The TCR originated in a woman younger than 35 in good health. Material: PBMCs. This chain links TRBV28 with TRBJ2-7, with TRBD2 identical over 9 bases. The CDR3 coding sequence is TGTGCCAGCACAGCTAGCGGGGCCTACGAGCAGTACGTC. Translating gives CASTASGAYEQYV.